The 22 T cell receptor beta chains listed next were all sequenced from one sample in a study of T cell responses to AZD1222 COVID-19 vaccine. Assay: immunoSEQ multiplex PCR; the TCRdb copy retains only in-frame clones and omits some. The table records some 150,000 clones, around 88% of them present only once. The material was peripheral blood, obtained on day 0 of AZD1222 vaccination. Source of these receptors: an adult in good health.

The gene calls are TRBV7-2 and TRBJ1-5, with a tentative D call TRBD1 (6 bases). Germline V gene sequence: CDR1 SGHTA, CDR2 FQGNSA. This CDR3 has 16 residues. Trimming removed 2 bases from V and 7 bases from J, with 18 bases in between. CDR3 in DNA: TGTGCCAGCAGCTTATACCCACAGGGTCGCGGACAGCCCCAGCATTTT. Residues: CASSLYPQGRGQPQHF. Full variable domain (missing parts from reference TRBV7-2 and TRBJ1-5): GAGVSQSPSNKVTEKGKDVELRCDPISGHTALYWYRQSLGQGLEFLIYFQGNSAPDKSGLPSDRFSAERTGGSVSTLTIQRTQQEDSAVYLCASSLYPQGRGQPQHFGDGTRLSIL.

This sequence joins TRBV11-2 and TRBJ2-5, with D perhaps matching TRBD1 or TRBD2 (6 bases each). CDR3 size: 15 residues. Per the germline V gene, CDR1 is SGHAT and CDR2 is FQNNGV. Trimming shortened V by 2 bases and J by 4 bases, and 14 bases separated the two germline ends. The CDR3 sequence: CASSLNSRGPETQYF. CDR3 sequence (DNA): TGTGCCAGCAGCTTAAATTCCCGGGGGCCAGAGACCCAGTACTTC.

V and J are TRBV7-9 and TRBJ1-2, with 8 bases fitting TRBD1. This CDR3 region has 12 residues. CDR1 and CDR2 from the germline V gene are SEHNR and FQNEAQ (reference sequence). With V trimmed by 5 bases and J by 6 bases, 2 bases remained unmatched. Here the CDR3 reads CASSLQGDGYTF. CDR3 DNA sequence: TGTGCCAGCAGCCTACAGGGGGATGGCTACACCTTC.

CDR3 sequence (DNA): TGTGCCAGCAGATTCGGGGGGGGCAATGAGCAGTTCTTC. It encodes CASRFGGGNEQFF. The genes are TRBV7-2 and TRBJ2-1; 8 bases line up with TRBD2. V lost 6 bases and J lost 6; bases outside the gene matches: 4. The germline CDR1 and CDR2 sequences are SGHTA and FQGNSA. CDR3 length equals 13 residues.

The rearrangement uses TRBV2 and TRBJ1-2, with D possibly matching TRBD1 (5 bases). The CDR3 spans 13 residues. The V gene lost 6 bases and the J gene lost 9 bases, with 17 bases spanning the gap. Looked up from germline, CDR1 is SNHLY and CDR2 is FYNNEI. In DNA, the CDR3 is TGTGCCAGCAGGTCGGGCAGGGATCAGAGCTACACCTTC. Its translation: CASRSGRDQSYTF.

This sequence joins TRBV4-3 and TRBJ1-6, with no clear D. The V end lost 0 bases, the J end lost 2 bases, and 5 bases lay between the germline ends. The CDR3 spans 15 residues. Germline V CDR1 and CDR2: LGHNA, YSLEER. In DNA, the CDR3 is TGCGCCAGCAGCCAAGAGGTAACCTATAATTCACCCCTCCACTTT. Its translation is CASSQEVTYNSPLHF.

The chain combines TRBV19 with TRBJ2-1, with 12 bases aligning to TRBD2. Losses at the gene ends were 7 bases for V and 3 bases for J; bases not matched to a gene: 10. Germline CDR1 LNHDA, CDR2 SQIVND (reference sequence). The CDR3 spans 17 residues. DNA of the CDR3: TGTGCCAGTACCTGGACTAGCGGGGCGGTGAGCTACAATGAGCAGTTCTTC. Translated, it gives CASTWTSGAVSYNEQFF. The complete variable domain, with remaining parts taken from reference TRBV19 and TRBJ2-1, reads DGGITQSPKYLFRKEGQNVTLSCEQNLNHDAMYWYRQDPGQGLRLIYYSQIVNDFQKGDIAEGYSVSREKKESFPLTVTSAQKNPTAFYLCASTWTSGAVSYNEQFFGPGTRLTVL.

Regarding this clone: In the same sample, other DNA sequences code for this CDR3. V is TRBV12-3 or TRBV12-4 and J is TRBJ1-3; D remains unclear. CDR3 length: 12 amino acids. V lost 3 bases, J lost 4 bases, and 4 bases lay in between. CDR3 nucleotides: TGTGCCAGCAGTTTCACAGGAAACACCATATATTTT. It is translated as CASSFTGNTIYF.

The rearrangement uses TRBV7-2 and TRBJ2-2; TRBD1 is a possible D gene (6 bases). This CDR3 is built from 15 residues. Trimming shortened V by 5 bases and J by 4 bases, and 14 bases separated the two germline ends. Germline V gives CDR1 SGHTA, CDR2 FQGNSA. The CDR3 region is CASSGQSSTTGELFF. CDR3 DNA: TGTGCCAGCAGCGGACAGTCAAGCACCACCGGGGAGCTGTTTTTT.

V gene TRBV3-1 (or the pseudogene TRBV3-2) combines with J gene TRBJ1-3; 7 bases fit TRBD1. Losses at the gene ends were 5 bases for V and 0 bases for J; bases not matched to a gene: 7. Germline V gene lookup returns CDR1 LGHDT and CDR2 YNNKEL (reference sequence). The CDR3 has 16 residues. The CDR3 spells CASSIRRDSSGNTIYF. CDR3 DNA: TGTGCCAGCAGCATCCGACGGGACAGCTCTGGAAACACCATATATTTT.

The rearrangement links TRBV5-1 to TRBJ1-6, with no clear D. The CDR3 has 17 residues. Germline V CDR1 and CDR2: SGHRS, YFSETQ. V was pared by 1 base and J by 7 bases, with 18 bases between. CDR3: CASSLSPVGKPNSPLHF. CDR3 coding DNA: TGCGCCAGCAGCTTGAGCCCCGTGGGGAAGCCGAATTCACCCCTCCACTTT.

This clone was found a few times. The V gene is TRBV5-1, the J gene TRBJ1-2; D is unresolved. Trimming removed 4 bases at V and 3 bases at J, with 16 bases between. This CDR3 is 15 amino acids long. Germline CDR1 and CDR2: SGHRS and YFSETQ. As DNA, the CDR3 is TGCGCCAGCAGCCAGGACTCCGGAGGATACTATGGCTACACCTTC. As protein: CASSQDSGGYYGYTF.

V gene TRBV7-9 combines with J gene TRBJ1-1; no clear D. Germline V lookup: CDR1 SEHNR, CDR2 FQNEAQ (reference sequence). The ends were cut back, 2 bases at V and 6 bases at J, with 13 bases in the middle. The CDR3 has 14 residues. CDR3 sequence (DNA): TGTGCCAGCAGCTTATCGCCTACGGGCGCTGAAGCTTTCTTT. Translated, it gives CASSLSPTGAEAFF.

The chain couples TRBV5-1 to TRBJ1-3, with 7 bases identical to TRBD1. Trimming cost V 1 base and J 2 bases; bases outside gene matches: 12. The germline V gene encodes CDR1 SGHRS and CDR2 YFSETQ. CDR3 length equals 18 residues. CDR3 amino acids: CASSLSVLGGRTGNTIYF. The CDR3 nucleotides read TGCGCCAGCAGCTTGTCCGTTCTAGGGGGCAGAACTGGAAACACCATATATTTT.

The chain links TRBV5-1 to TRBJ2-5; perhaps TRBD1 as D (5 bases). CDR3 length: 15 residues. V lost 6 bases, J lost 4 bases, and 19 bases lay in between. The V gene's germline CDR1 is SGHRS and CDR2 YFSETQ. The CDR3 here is CASTDNTLTGETQYF. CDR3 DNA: TGCGCCAGCACGGACAACACCCTGACGGGAGAGACCCAGTACTTC. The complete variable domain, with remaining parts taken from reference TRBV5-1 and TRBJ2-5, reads KAGVTQTPRYLIKTRGQQVTLSCSPISGHRSVSWYQQTPGQGLQFLFEYFSETQRNKGNFPGRFSGRQFSNSRSEMNVSTLELGDSALYLCASTDNTLTGETQYFGPGTRLLVL.

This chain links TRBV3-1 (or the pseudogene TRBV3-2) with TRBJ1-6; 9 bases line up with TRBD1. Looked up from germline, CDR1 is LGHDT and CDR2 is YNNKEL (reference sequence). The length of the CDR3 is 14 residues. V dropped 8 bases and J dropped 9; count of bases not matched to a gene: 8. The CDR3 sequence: CASSPQGAGSPLHF. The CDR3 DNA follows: TGTGCCAGCTCCCCACAGGGGGCCGGTTCACCCCTCCACTTT.

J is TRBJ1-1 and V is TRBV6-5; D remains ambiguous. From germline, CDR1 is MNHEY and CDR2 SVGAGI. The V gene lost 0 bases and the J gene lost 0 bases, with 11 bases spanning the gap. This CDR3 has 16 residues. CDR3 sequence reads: CASSYSTGNLNTEAFF. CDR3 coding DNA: TGTGCCAGCAGTTACTCGACGGGTAATCTGAACACTGAAGCTTTCTTT.

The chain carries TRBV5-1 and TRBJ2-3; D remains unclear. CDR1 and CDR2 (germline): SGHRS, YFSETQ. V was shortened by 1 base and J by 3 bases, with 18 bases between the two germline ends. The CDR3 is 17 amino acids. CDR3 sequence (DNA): TGCGCCAGCAGCTTGATTTGGGGAAATGATAAAACAGATACGCAGTATTTT. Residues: CASSLIWGNDKTDTQYF.

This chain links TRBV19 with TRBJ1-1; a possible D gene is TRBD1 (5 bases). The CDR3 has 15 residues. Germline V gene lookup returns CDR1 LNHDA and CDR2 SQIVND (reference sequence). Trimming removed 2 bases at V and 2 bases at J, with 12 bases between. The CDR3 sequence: CASSIWQGQNTEAFF. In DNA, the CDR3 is TGTGCCAGTAGTATATGGCAGGGCCAAAACACTGAAGCTTTCTTT.

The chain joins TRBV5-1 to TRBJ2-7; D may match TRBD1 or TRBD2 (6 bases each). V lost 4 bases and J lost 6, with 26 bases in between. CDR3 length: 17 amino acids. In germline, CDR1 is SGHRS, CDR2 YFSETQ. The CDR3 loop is CASSPGTGAGTPGEQYF. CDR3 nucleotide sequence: TGCGCCAGCAGCCCCGGGACGGGGGCAGGGACCCCCGGCGAGCAGTACTTC.

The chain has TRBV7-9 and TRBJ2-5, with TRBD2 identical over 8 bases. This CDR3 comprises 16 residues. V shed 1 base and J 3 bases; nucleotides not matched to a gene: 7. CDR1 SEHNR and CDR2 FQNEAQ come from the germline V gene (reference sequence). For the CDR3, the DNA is TGTGCCAGCAGCTTAGGTGGCGGGGGGACCGAAGAGACCCAGTACTTC. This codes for CASSLGGGGTEETQYF. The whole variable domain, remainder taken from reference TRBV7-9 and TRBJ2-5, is DTGVSQNPRHKITKRGQNVTFRCDPISEHNRLYWYRQTLGQGPEFLTYFQNEAQLEKSRLLSDRFSAERPKGSFSTLEIQRTEQGDSAMYLCASSLGGGGTEETQYFGPGTRLLVL.

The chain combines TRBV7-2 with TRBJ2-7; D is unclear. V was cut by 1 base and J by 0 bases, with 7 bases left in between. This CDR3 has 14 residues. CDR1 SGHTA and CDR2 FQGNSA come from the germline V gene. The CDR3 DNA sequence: TGTGCCAGCAGCTTAGATGCAAGCTCCTACGAGCAGTACTTC. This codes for CASSLDASSYEQYF.